One sample yielded the 23 T cell receptor beta chains listed below, sequenced in a study of T-cell reconstitution after alpha-beta-depleted transplantation in children. A TCRbeta library incorporating unique molecular identifiers was prepared. TCRdb processed the PCR reads anew with MiXCR; each CDR3 protein has one entry. The data hold around 410,000 distinct CDR3 sequences, with approximately 10% observed a single time. The specimen comprised PBMCs from the stem cell graft donor, sampled from the stem cell graft. The source of these receptors is a human donor who donated a stem cell graft to a child with acute myeloid leukemia.

The V and J genes are TRBV5-1 and TRBJ1-5, with 10 positions matching TRBD1. Germline CDR1 and CDR2: SGHRS and YFSETQ. J lost 4 bases, V lost 4 bases, and 5 bases had no gene match. This CDR3 spans 15 amino acids. The CDR3 is CASSTRTGGNQPQHF. CDR3 coding DNA: TGCGCCAGCAGCACCCGGACAGGGGGAAATCAGCCCCAGCATTTT.

Comments on this clonotype: Germline is not matched at one junction end, which may reflect a read error. For the CDR3, the DNA is TGCTGTGCTAGCCCCTCTGGCCCGAGCTCCTACAATGAGCAGTTCTTC. Amino acid sequence: CCASPSGPSSYNEQFF. The gene calls are TRBV20-1 and TRBJ2-1, with a possible D match to TRBD2 (5 bases). Germline CDR1 DFQATT, CDR2 SNEGSKA (reference sequence). The CDR3 extends over 16 amino acids.

This rearrangement joins TRBV30 to TRBJ2-3; 12 bases line up with TRBD1. V was pared by 8 bases and J by 4 bases, with 16 bases of the junction left unmatched. The germline CDR1 and CDR2 sequences are GTSNPN and SVGIG (reference sequence). This CDR3 contains 17 residues. Here the CDR3 reads CATSARGGQGAADTQYF. The CDR3 DNA reads as TGTGCCACCAGCGCCCGCGGGGGACAGGGGGCAGCAGATACGCAGTATTTT.

This clonotype was counted between two and nine times. V and J are TRBV10-3 and TRBJ2-7; no clear D gene. V lost 3 bases, J lost 4 bases, and 4 bases lay in between. Germline V CDR1 and CDR2: ENHRY, SYGVKD. This CDR3 is built from 11 residues. This CDR3 is CAISDSYEQYV. The CDR3 DNA is TGTGCCATCAGTGACTCGTACGAGCAGTACGTC.

At least ten counts were recorded for this clonotype. The chain is built from TRBV5-6 and TRBJ2-1, with TRBD2 as a possible D gene (6 bases). Per germline, CDR1 SGHDT and CDR2 YYEEEE. The CDR3 loop spans 14 amino acids. V lost 8 bases to trimming and J lost 4 bases, with 16 bases between them. DNA of the CDR3: TGTGCCAGTATAATGGCGGGGCAATACAATGAGCAGTTCTTC. It encodes CASIMAGQYNEQFF.

The chain carries TRBV5-1 and TRBJ2-7; 10 bases line up with TRBD2. There are 16 residues in the CDR3. V shed 0 bases, J shed 3 bases, and the junction held 6 bases outside the gene matches. Germline CDR1 and CDR2: SGHRS and YFSETQ. CDR3 DNA: TGCGCCAGCAGCTTGGCGGGTAGCGGGGGGTTCTACGAGCAGTACTTC. This codes for CASSLAGSGGFYEQYF.

Only a few counts were recorded for this clonotype. The chain employs TRBV3-1 and TRBJ2-1, with no clear D. The germline CDR1 and CDR2 sequences are LGHDT and YNNKEL (reference sequence). The CDR3 covers 15 residues. Trimming left V 0 bases short and J 7 bases short, with 13 bases between. This chain's CDR3 is CASSQEGISGNEQFF. In DNA form, the CDR3 reads TGTGCCAGCAGCCAAGAAGGGATCTCCGGGAATGAGCAGTTCTTC.

At least ten counts were recorded for this clonotype. The chain couples TRBV25-1 to TRBJ2-1; 8 positions agree with TRBD2. This CDR3 has 16 amino acids. Germline values: CDR1 MGHDK, CDR2 SYGVNS. V lost 3 bases and J lost 2; bases outside the gene matches: 6. CDR3 bases: TGTGCCAGCAGTGAGGACCTAGCGGGTCCCTACAATGAGCAGTTCTTC. Translation gives CASSEDLAGPYNEQFF. The entire variable domain, with the rest obtained from reference TRBV25-1 and TRBJ2-1, is as follows: EADIYQTPRYLVIGTGKKITLECSQTMGHDKMYWYQQDPGMELHLIHYSYGVNSTEKGDLSSESTVSRIRTEHFPLTLESARPSHTSQYLCASSEDLAGPYNEQFFGPGTRLTVL.

This clonotype has just a few counts. The chain has TRBV20-1 and TRBJ2-7; D possibly uses TRBD1 or TRBD2 (6 bases each). V gave up 5 bases and J gave up 0 bases, with 11 bases separating them. Germline CDR1 DFQATT, CDR2 SNEGSKA (reference sequence). This CDR3 region has 13 residues. CDR3 in DNA: TGCAGTGCTGAGGGGGGTAGCTCCTACGAGCAGTACTTC. Translated, it gives CSAEGGSSYEQYF.

CDR3 in DNA: TGCAGTGCTAGGGGGGACAGGGTAGAGACCCAGTACTTC. Amino acids: CSARGDRVETQYF. This chain joins TRBV20-1 and TRBJ2-5, with 9 nucleotides matching TRBD1. This CDR3 region has 13 residues. Germline CDR1 reads DFQATT; CDR2 reads SNEGSKA (reference sequence). J gave up 4 bases and V 3 bases, and 3 bases lay outside the gene matches.

This chain uses TRBV5-1 with TRBJ1-2, with D unresolved. Trimming removed 0 bases from V and 6 bases from J, with 9 bases in between. The CDR3 length is 13 residues. Germline V gene data show CDR1 as SGHRS and CDR2 as YFSETQ. CDR3 amino acids: CASSLGVLDGYTF. DNA for the CDR3: TGCGCCAGCAGCTTGGGCGTCCTGGATGGCTACACCTTC.

The chain couples TRBV10-3 to TRBJ1-5; a weak D match, TRBD1 (5 bases). V shed 4 bases and J shed 5 bases, with 15 bases lying between them. The CDR3 sequence is 15 residues long. CDR1 is ENHRY and CDR2 is SYGVKD in the germline V gene. The CDR3 sequence is CAISVGTLRDQPQHF. CDR3 in DNA: TGTGCCATCAGTGTAGGGACTCTAAGGGATCAGCCCCAGCATTTT.

This clonotype was recorded at least ten times. This chain links TRBV29-1 with TRBJ1-2, with 7 bases that match TRBD1. J lost 8 bases, V lost 4 bases, and 19 bases had no gene match. The CDR3 spans 16 residues. The germline V gene encodes CDR1 SQVTM and CDR2 ANQGSEA. The CDR3 coding sequence is TGCAGCGTTGGCGCAAGGGACAGCCGCTTGAAAGGAGGCTACACCTTC. Its protein is CSVGARDSRLKGGYTF.

This clonotype was seen ten or more times. The rearrangement uses TRBV4-2 and TRBJ1-2, with 8 bases fitting TRBD1. The V and J ends lost 4 bases and 5 bases, in that order; junction bases with no gene match: 21. Germline lookup yields CDR1 LGHNA and CDR2 YNFKEQ. There are 19 residues in the CDR3. CDR3 loop: CASSPRGVSSGGGWYGYTF. CDR3 bases: TGTGCCAGCAGCCCCCGAGGGGTTTCTTCAGGGGGCGGATGGTATGGCTACACCTTC.

This clonotype showed up just a few times. The chain links TRBV5-1 to TRBJ2-1; no clear D gene. The V and J ends lost 4 bases and 4 bases respectively, with 9 bases between them. Germline values: CDR1 SGHRS, CDR2 YFSETQ. The CDR3 length is 13 residues. The chain's CDR3 is CASSLDIYNEQFF. The CDR3 coding sequence is TGCGCCAGCAGCCTCGACATTTACAATGAGCAGTTCTTC.

This clonotype was recorded a few times. The chain uses TRBV5-1 and TRBJ2-4; the match to TRBD1 covers 7 bases. Germline CDR1 SGHRS, CDR2 YFSETQ. This CDR3 has 17 amino acids. J lost 6 bases, V lost 5 bases, and 17 bases had no gene match. This CDR3 is CASRPPKDRKEGNIQYF. CDR3 in DNA: TGCGCCAGCAGACCACCCAAGGACAGGAAAGAGGGAAACATTCAGTACTTC. Supplemented by reference TRBV5-1 and TRBJ2-4, the full variable domain reads KAGVTQTPRYLIKTRGQQVTLSCSPISGHRSVSWYQQTPGQGLQFLFEYFSETQRNKGNFPGRFSGRQFSNSRSEMNVSTLELGDSALYLCASRPPKDRKEGNIQYFGAGTRLSVL.

This rearrangement joins TRBV5-1 to TRBJ2-7; TRBD2 aligns across 7 bases. The V and J ends lost 0 bases and 5 bases, in that order; junction bases with no gene match: 5. In germline, CDR1 is SGHRS, CDR2 YFSETQ. The CDR3 has 14 amino acids. The CDR3 coding sequence is TGCGCCAGCAGCTTGGCGGTAGCGGGCCACGAGCAGTACTTC. Protein product: CASSLAVAGHEQYF.

This clonotype occurred many times. The chain combines TRBV7-9 with TRBJ1-2, with TRBD1 matching 9 bases. Germline CDR1 is SEHNR and CDR2 is FQNEAQ (reference sequence). The length of the CDR3 is 15 residues. V was clipped by 5 bases and J by 4 bases; unmatched bases: 8. The CDR3 region is CASSPGDRAIYGYTF. CDR3 sequence (DNA): TGTGCCAGCAGCCCCGGGGACAGGGCAATCTATGGCTACACCTTC.

CDR3 DNA: TGCGCCAGCAGCAGGGGACAGGGGTTTCACCTGTTTTTT. Its protein product is CASSRGQGFHLFF. The J gene is TRBJ1-4, the V gene TRBV5-1; 10 bases agree with TRBD1. Germline V gene data show CDR1 as SGHRS and CDR2 as YFSETQ. Trimming cost V 4 bases and J 14 bases; bases outside gene matches: 8. CDR3 length equals 13 residues.

This clonotype was seen repeatedly, ten times or more. The chain is built from TRBV6-1 and TRBJ2-2; possible D gene TRBD1, 6 bases. CDR3 length equals 14 residues. CDR1 is MNHNS, CDR2 SASEGT, per germline. V was pared by 7 bases and J by 2 bases, with 11 bases between. CDR3 in amino acids: CASKWTDNTGELFF. DNA of the CDR3: TGTGCCAGCAAGTGGACAGATAACACCGGGGAGCTGTTTTTT.

This clonotype was counted only a few times. V and J are TRBV11-2 and TRBJ2-5; tentative D call: TRBD1 (6 bases). Germline assignment: CDR1 SGHAT and CDR2 FQNNGV. This CDR3 has 14 residues. Between the trimmed V and J ends, which lost 0 bases and 5 bases, there was a span of 10 bases. Here the CDR3 reads CASSLEPTGETQYF. The CDR3 region has the DNA TGTGCCAGCAGCTTAGAACCTACAGGGGAGACCCAGTACTTC.

This clonotype has more than one count but fewer than ten. The chain is built from TRBV7-2 and TRBJ2-1, with D possibly TRBD2 on 7 matching bases. CDR1 and CDR2 (germline): SGHTA, FQGNSA. The V and J ends lost 7 bases and 4 bases respectively, with 20 bases between them. The CDR3 is 16 residues long. This CDR3 reads CASTQVSGGGYNEQFF. Here the CDR3 DNA reads TGTGCCAGCACACAGGTCTCGGGGGGCGGATACAATGAGCAGTTCTTC. Full variable domain (outside the CDR3, taken from reference TRBV7-2 and TRBJ2-1): GAGVSQSPSNKVTEKGKDVELRCDPISGHTALYWYRQSLGQGLEFLIYFQGNSAPDKSGLPSDRFSAERTGGSVSTLTIQRTQQEDSAVYLCASTQVSGGGYNEQFFGPGTRLTVL.

Only a few counts were recorded for this clonotype. The chain links TRBV4-3 to TRBJ2-5, with D uncertain. The CDR3 totals 15 residues. Germline assignment: CDR1 LGHNA and CDR2 YSLEER. V was shortened by 0 bases and J by 3 bases, with 11 bases between the two germline ends. CDR3: CASSQDFQREETQYF. The CDR3 nucleotides read TGCGCCAGCAGCCAAGATTTTCAGCGAGAAGAGACCCAGTACTTC.